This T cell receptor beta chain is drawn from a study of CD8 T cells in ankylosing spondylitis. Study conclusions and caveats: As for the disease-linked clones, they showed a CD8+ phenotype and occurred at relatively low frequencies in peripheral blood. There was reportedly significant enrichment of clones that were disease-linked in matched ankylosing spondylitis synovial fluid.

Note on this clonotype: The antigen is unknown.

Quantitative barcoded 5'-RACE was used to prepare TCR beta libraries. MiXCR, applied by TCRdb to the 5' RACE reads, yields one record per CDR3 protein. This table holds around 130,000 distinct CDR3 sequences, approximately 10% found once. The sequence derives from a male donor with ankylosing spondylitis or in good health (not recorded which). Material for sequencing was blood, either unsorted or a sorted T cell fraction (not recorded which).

The CDR3 here is CASSRTGANYGYTF. The CDR3 bases are TGTGCCAGCAGTCGGACAGGGGCAAACTATGGCTACACCTTC. The rearrangement links TRBV12-3 or TRBV12-4 to TRBJ1-2; the match to TRBD1 covers 9 bases. There are 14 residues in the CDR3. Germline trimming cut 5 bases from V and 2 bases from J; bases unmatched to any gene: 3.